These T cell receptor beta chains were read from a single sample in a study of cytomegalovirus exposure and HLA in healthy donors. The assay was immunoSEQ multiplex PCR, and TCRdb's table has in-frame clones only and misses some. The sample shows 30,000 to 35,000 clones, and about 3.6% sits with its ten largest clones. The sample consisted of PBMCs. The receptors derive from a woman in her thirties or forties in good health and CMV-seropositive. The conserved cysteine and the conserved F or W are not part of the CDR3 here.

v_gene	j_gene	CDR3aa
TRBV27	TRBJ1-1	ASSLDRGDTEDF
TRBV2	TRBJ2-1	ASRRGSVGYNEQF
TRBV4-3	TRBJ2-3	ASSQHVASPTGGTDTQY
TRBV30	TRBJ2-3	AWLRTGTTDTQY
TRBV5-4	TRBJ2-7	ASSLPGLAGGDYEQY
TRBV15	TRBJ1-2	ATSSRQGAQNYGYT
TRBV2	TRBJ2-1	ASRNRLAGDNEQF
TRBV30	TRBJ1-2	ASEGISEGYT
TRBV14	TRBJ2-7	ASSQTGFVYEQY
TRBV27	TRBJ2-6	ASSTLFSSGANVLT
TRBV5-4	TRBJ2-3	ASSSRQGLTDTQY
TRBV30	TRBJ1-4	AFPQGATNEKLF
TRBV5-1	TRBJ2-1	ASSPQLESSYNEQF
TRBV5-1	TRBJ2-7	ASSLTEPYEQY
TRBV30	TRBJ1-1	AWSLEANTEAF
TRBV18	TRBJ1-2	ASSPPGKSYGYT
TRBV25-1	TRBJ1-3	ASSEFPDRGNTIY
TRBV6-5	TRBJ2-1	ASQRMADDNEQF
TRBV19	TRBJ2-7	ASSIPSGSSYEQY
TRBV9	TRBJ1-3	ASSVEGGDTIY
TRBV6-5	TRBJ1-1	ASSTRGVHTEAF
TRBV28	TRBJ1-2	AGSIRGQGYT
TRBV2	TRBJ1-4	ASGVTGGSVGPLDEKLF
TRBV7-9	TRBJ1-2	ASSTIPGIYGYT
TRBV25-1	TRBJ2-7	ASSDTRSGMGEQY
TRBV5-1	TRBJ1-4	ASSTGGATNEKLF
TRBV29-1	TRBJ2-5	SAAPSGQETQY
TRBV19	TRBJ2-1	ASSRSSGRYNEQF
TRBV18	TRBJ2-5	ASSLYSGTQETQY
TRBV6-6	TRBJ2-6	ASTPQGSGANVLT
TRBV4-1	TRBJ2-7	ASSQGWGGRAYEQY
TRBV5-1	TRBJ2-7	ASSLDVSGRSYEQY
TRBV2	TRBJ1-1	ASSDRGEAGAF
TRBV5-1	TRBJ2-3	ASSPGLAGVTDTQY
TRBV5-8	TRBJ2-3	ASSTQGARTSTDTQY
TRBV18	TRBJ1-1	ASSPTGTVTKAF
TRBV27	TRBJ2-7	ASGGLAEPPYEQY
TRBV7-6	TRBJ1-5	ASSLRSDYSNQPQH
TRBV18	TRBJ2-7	ASSTSGPGEQY
TRBV7-9	TRBJ2-2	ASSTSGYREKTGELF
TRBV11-2	TRBJ2-2	ASSLEAGGYSGELF
TRBV28	TRBJ2-7	ASSLAEGYEQY